A single sample gave rise to the 21 T cell receptor beta chains below, sequenced in a study of shared clonotypes between healthy human individuals (dated by TCRdb to the early 2020s). For the CD8 naive samples, CD45RO-negative cells were positively selected for CCR7, yielding a CD45RA+CCR7+ population from which TemRA cells were excluded. Libraries came from the immunoSEQ multiplex PCR assay. TCRdb mirrors the immuneACCESS table, restricted to in-frame sequences. Some clones are absent from its copies; in checked studies, under half trace to an unresolved V gene, and the reason for the others is unknown. In this sample the table shows hundreds of thousands of clones, about 95% of which occur a single time. The leading ten clones occupy approximately 0.11% of the sample. The sample taken for sequencing was naive CD8+ T cells sorted from blood. This specimen's cell subset or site label, per the study, means: CD45RA+CCR7+. The receptor set was obtained from a woman in her 30s in good health.

In DNA form, the CDR3 reads TGTGCCAGCAGTTTAATGGGACTCAACAATGAGCAGTTCTTC. Amino acids: CASSLMGLNNEQFF. The rearrangement joins TRBV27 to TRBJ2-1; possible D gene TRBD2, 6 bases. Trimming cost V 2 bases and J 5 bases, with 10 bases left between them. Germline CDR1 and CDR2: MNHEY and SMNVEV (reference sequence). The CDR3 spans 14 residues.

This sequence joins TRBV7-9 and TRBJ2-7; D uncertain. Trimming removed 4 bases at V and 3 bases at J, with 7 bases between. Per the germline V gene, CDR1 is SEHNR and CDR2 is FQNEAQ (reference sequence). The CDR3 consists of 12 residues. In nucleotides, the CDR3 is TGTGCCAGCAGCTACTCACACTACGAGCAGTACTTC. Translation gives CASSYSHYEQYF.

CDR3 sequence: CASSGDRGNEQFF. CDR3 DNA sequence: TGTGCCAGCAGTGGGGACAGGGGCAATGAGCAGTTCTTC. V is TRBV2 and J is TRBJ2-1, with 10 bases identical to TRBD1. In germline, CDR1 is SNHLY, CDR2 FYNNEI. Unmatched junction bases numbered 0, after V lost 4 bases and J lost 6 bases. The CDR3 has 13 amino acids. Full variable domain (remainder filled in from reference TRBV2 and TRBJ2-1): EPEVTQTPSHQVTQMGQEVILRCVPISNHLYFYWYRQILGQKVEFLVSFYNNEISEKSEIFDDQFSVERPDGSNFTLKIRSTKLEDSAMYFCASSGDRGNEQFFGPGTRLTVL.

The CDR3 sequence: CSGIGTGYEQYF. The DNA for the CDR3 is TGCAGCGGGATCGGGACAGGCTACGAGCAGTACTTC. The chain joins TRBV29-1 to TRBJ2-5, with 8 bases identical to TRBD1. The J call may be incorrect, as the DNA end agrees better with TRBJ2-7. Germline V gene sequence: CDR1 SQVTM, CDR2 ANQGSEA. CDR3 length equals 12 residues.

This chain links TRBV29-1 with TRBJ2-1, with TRBD1 matching 10 bases. The germline V gene has CDR1 SQVTM and CDR2 ANQGSEA. The ends lost 6 bases at V and 4 bases at J; junction bases unmatched: 6. The length of the CDR3 is 14 residues. The CDR3 DNA sequence: TGCAGCGTCGCCCCGGGACAGGGGTACAATGAGCAGTTCTTC. As protein: CSVAPGQGYNEQFF.

The gene calls are TRBV28 and TRBJ2-7; D may be TRBD2 (6 bases). The V gene's germline CDR1 is MDHEN and CDR2 SYDVKM. Trimming removed 3 bases at V and 6 bases at J, with 21 bases between. The CDR3 length is 16 residues. The CDR3 here is CASSFLQEGRGIEQYF. The CDR3 DNA reads TGTGCCAGCAGTTTTTTGCAGGAGGGAAGAGGGATCGAGCAGTACTTC. Looking up the rest from reference TRBV28 and TRBJ2-7 gives the full variable domain: DVKVTQSSRYLVKRTGEKVFLECVQDMDHENMFWYRQDPGLGLRLIYFSYDVKMKEKGDIPEGYSVSREKKERFSLILESASTNQTSMYLCASSFLQEGRGIEQYFGPGTRLTVT.

The V and J genes are TRBV27 and TRBJ2-6; D is tentatively TRBD1 or TRBD2 (5 bases each). CDR1 MNHEY and CDR2 SMNVEV come from the germline V gene (reference sequence). The length of the CDR3 is 16 residues. The V end was cut by 2 bases, the J end by 2 bases, with 10 bases between. The CDR3 coding sequence is TGTGCCAGCAGTTTAAATGGGGGAGCTGGGGCCAACGTCCTGACTTTC. Its protein is CASSLNGGAGANVLTF.

This chain joins TRBV10-3 and TRBJ1-5; D is ambiguous. Trimming took 0 bases from V and 5 from J, leaving 20 bases between them. The CDR3 covers 18 residues. Germline loops: CDR1 ENHRY, CDR2 SYGVKD. DNA for the CDR3: TGTGCCATCAGTGAGTCGATGGACGAGTACGGCGGCGATCAGCCCCAGCATTTT. It specifies CAISESMDEYGGDQPQHF.

The count of this clone is one. This chain links TRBV27 with TRBJ2-7; no definite D call. The CDR3 has 17 amino acids. The germline V and J ends were trimmed by 0 bases and 0 bases, with 15 bases remaining between them. Per the germline V gene, CDR1 is MNHEY and CDR2 is SMNVEV (reference sequence). CDR3 residues: CASSLSSWGTSSYEQYF. The CDR3, as DNA: TGTGCCAGCAGTTTATCATCTTGGGGAACCTCCTCCTACGAGCAGTACTTC.

The rearrangement joins TRBV18 to TRBJ1-5; no firm D call. The CDR3 is 15 residues long. V was pared by 8 bases and J by 0 bases, with 14 bases between. From germline, CDR1 is KGHSH and CDR2 LQKENI. The CDR3 spells CASRQARNSNQPQHF. CDR3 sequence (DNA): TGTGCCAGCCGGCAGGCCAGAAATAGCAATCAGCCCCAGCATTTT.

The genes are TRBV13 and TRBJ1-4; TRBD1 agrees at 8 bases. The V gene end was trimmed by 5 bases and the J gene end by 3 bases; junction bases not matched to a gene: 8. Germline CDR1 reads PRHDT; CDR2 reads FYEKMQ (reference sequence). This CDR3 contains 16 residues. CDR3 loop: CASSTGQDVANEKLFF. In DNA, the CDR3 is TGTGCCAGCAGCACGGGACAGGATGTAGCTAATGAAAAACTGTTTTTT.

This chain connects TRBV29-1 to TRBJ1-2; no clear D. The CDR3 extends over 15 amino acids. Germline CDR1 SQVTM, CDR2 ANQGSEA. V lost 3 bases and J lost 5, with 19 bases in between. Here the CDR3 DNA reads TGCAGCGTTGATGAACAAGAGGGTTACGCTTATGGCTACACCTTC. Its protein is CSVDEQEGYAYGYTF.

V usage is TRBV5-1 and J usage is TRBJ1-1; perhaps TRBD1 as D (6 bases). The CDR3 is 14 residues long. V was trimmed by 2 bases and J by 8 bases, leaving 16 bases between them. The germline V gene has CDR1 SGHRS and CDR2 YFSETQ. The CDR3 sequence is CASSFLGGKGEAFF. In DNA, the CDR3 is TGCGCCAGCAGCTTTTTAGGGGGAAAAGGGGAAGCTTTCTTT.

The CDR3 DNA is TGTGCCAGCAGTAATCCTAGTGGGGGACATATCATTGAAAATGAAAAACTGTTTTTT. This sequence encodes CASSNPSGGHIIENEKLFF. The rearrangement joins TRBV7-9 to TRBJ1-4, with D tentatively TRBD1 (6 bases). The CDR3 has 19 residues. The germline gives CDR1 SEHNR, CDR2 FQNEAQ (reference sequence). V was cut by 6 bases and J by 5 bases, with 28 bases left in between.

This clone was picked up a small number of times. The rearrangement uses TRBV27 and TRBJ2-7; D uncertain. There are 16 residues in the CDR3. V shed 0 bases and J shed 1 base, with 13 bases lying between them. Germline-derived CDR1 and CDR2 are MNHEY and SMNVEV (reference sequence). The CDR3 protein is CASSLSESSTSYEQYF. The CDR3 bases are TGTGCCAGCAGTTTATCGGAGTCTTCCACTTCCTACGAGCAGTACTTC.

The V and J genes are TRBV28 and TRBJ2-1; TRBD2 agrees at 14 bases. V shed 5 bases and J 0 bases; nucleotides not matched to a gene: 12. The CDR3 length is 20 residues. The germline gives CDR1 MDHEN, CDR2 SYDVKM. The CDR3 sequence is CASSVQGTSGSNSSYNEQFF. CDR3 coding DNA: TGTGCCAGCAGTGTACAGGGGACTAGCGGGAGCAACTCCTCCTACAATGAGCAGTTCTTC.

The rearrangement joins TRBV5-1 to TRBJ2-1; weak D call: TRBD2 (6 bases). Trimming took off 3 bases at V and 5 bases at J, with 15 bases between the two ends. Germline lookup yields CDR1 SGHRS and CDR2 YFSETQ. The CDR3 is made up of 15 amino acids. The CDR3 nucleotides read TGCGCCAGCAGCTCCAGAGGGACTTTAAACAATGAGCAGTTCTTC. Protein: CASSSRGTLNNEQFF. The full variable domain, completed using reference TRBV5-1 and TRBJ2-1, is KAGVTQTPRYLIKTRGQQVTLSCSPISGHRSVSWYQQTPGQGLQFLFEYFSETQRNKGNFPGRFSGRQFSNSRSEMNVSTLELGDSALYLCASSSRGTLNNEQFFGPGTRLTVL.

V gene TRBV5-1 combines with J gene TRBJ1-1; maybe TRBD1 (6 bases). CDR1 and CDR2 from the germline V gene are SGHRS and YFSETQ. V lost 4 bases and J 0 bases, leaving 13 bases between the germline ends. This CDR3 has 15 residues. This chain's CDR3 is CASSVSGTLNTEAFF. The CDR3 DNA follows: TGCGCCAGCAGCGTGTCCGGGACATTGAACACTGAAGCTTTCTTT.

V gene TRBV4-2 combines with J gene TRBJ2-3, with D maybe TRBD2 (6 bases). This CDR3 comprises 14 residues. Trimming left V 4 bases short and J 3 bases short, with 11 bases between. Germline CDR1 reads LGHNA; CDR2 reads YNFKEQ. CDR3 in amino acids: CASSPSGSTDTQYF. The CDR3 nucleotides read TGTGCCAGCAGCCCCTCCGGGAGTACAGATACGCAGTATTTT.

This clone was found once. This chain connects TRBV15 to TRBJ2-7; D might be TRBD1 (5 bases). The CDR3 extends over 15 amino acids. Deletions cut 0 bases from V and 2 bases from J, with 11 bases between. The germline V gene encodes CDR1 LNHNV and CDR2 YYDKDF (reference sequence). The CDR3 DNA reads as TGTGCCACCAGCAGAGATCCCGACAGTACCTACGAGCAGTACTTC. This codes for CATSRDPDSTYEQYF.

This chain links TRBV19 with TRBJ2-3, with 9 bases lining up with TRBD1. The V and J ends lost 4 bases and 3 bases, in that order; junction bases with no gene match: 5. CDR3 length: 15 amino acids. Germline CDR1 reads LNHDA; CDR2 reads SQIVND (reference sequence). The chain's CDR3 is CASSKPTGGTDTQYF. The CDR3 DNA sequence: TGTGCCAGTAGTAAACCGACAGGGGGAACAGATACGCAGTATTTT.